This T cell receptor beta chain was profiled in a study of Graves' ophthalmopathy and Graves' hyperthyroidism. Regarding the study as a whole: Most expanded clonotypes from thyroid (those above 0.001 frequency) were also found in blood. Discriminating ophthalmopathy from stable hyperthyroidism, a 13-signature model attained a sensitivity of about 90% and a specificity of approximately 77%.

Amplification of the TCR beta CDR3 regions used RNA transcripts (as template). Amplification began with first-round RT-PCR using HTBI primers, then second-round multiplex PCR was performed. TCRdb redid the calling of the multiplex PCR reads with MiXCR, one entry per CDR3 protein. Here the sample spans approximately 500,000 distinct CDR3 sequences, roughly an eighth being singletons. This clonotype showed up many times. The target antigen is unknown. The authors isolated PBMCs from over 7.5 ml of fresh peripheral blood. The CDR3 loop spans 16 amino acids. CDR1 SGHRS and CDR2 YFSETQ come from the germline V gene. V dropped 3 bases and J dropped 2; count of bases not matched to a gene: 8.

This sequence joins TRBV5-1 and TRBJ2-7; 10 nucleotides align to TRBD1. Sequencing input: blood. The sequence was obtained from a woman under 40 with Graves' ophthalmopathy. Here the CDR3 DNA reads TGCGCCAGCAGCTACTACGACAGGGGGCTGGCCTACGAGCAGTACTTC. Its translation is CASSYYDRGLAYEQYF.